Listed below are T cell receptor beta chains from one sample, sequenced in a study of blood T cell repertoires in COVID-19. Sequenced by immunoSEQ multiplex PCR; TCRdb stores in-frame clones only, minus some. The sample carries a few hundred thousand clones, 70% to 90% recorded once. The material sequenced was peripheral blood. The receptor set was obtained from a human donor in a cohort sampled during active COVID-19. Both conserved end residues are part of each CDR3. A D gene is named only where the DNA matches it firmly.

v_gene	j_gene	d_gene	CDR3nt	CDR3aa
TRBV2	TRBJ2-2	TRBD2	TGTGCCAGCGCCGGGACTATAAACACCGGGGAGCTGTTTTTT	CASAGTINTGELFF
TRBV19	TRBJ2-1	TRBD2	TGTGCCAGTAGTCCACCTAGCGGGAGGTACAATGAGCAGTTCTTC	CASSPPSGRYNEQFF
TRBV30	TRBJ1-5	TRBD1	TGTGCCTGGAGTGATGGACAGGGTAATCAGCCCCAGCATTTT	CAWSDGQGNQPQHF
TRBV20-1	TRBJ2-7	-	TGCAGTGCTAGTTCCCAGGGCGGAAACTCCTACGAGCAGTACTTC	CSASSQGGNSYEQYF
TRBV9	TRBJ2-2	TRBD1	TGTGCCAGCAGCGCCCGGGACAGATTGAACACCGGGGAGCTGTTTTTT	CASSARDRLNTGELFF
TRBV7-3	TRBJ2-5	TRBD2	TGTGCCAGCAGCCTTCTAGCGGGAGGTTTAGAGACCCAGTACTTC	CASSLLAGGLETQYF
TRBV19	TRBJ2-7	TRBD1	TGTGCCACCACCGGACAGGAAAACTACGAGCAGTACTTC	CATTGQENYEQYF
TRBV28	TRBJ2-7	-	TGTGCCAGCAGTCCCACCCCCGGGTATGGGTCCTACGAGCAGTACTTC	CASSPTPGYGSYEQYF
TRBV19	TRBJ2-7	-	TGTGCCAGTAGTATCGGTGGGGGCCGACTCGTCCGCGAGCAGTACTTC	CASSIGGGRLVREQYF
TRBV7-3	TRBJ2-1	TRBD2	TGTGCCAGCAGCTGGGGACTAGCGGGAGTAAATGAGCAGTTCTTC	CASSWGLAGVNEQFF
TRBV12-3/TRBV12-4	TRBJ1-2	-	TGTGCCAGCAGCCCGGGTGAATTTGGCTACACCTTC	CASSPGEFGYTF
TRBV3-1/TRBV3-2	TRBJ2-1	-	TGTGCCAGCAGCCAAGAGGGCTTCGTGTACAATGAGCAGTTCTTC	CASSQEGFVYNEQFF
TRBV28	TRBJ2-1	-	TGTGCCAGCAGTCTACGACTCTTTCTTCGCAATGAGCAGTTCTTC	CASSLRLFLRNEQFF
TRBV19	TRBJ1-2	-	TGTGCCAGTACCCCAGGCTATGGCTACACCTTC	CASTPGYGYTF
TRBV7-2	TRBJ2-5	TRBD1	TGTGCCAGCCCATACCAGGGACAGCAAGAGACCCAGTACTTC	CASPYQGQQETQYF
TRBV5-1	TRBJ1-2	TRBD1	TGCGCCAGCAGCTTGGTGGCCGACAGGGACGTGGGCTACACCTTC	CASSLVADRDVGYTF
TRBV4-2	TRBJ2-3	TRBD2	TGTGCCAGCAGCCGGGAGGGACTAGCGGGAGGGGCAGATACGCAGTATTTT	CASSREGLAGGADTQYF
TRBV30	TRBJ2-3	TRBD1	TGTGCCTGGAGTGGACAGGGGGTTGGAGATACGCAGTATTTT	CAWSGQGVGDTQYF
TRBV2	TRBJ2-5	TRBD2	TGTGCCAGCAGTGAGGGTCTAGCGGGGGGGCCGGGTGAGACCCAGTACTTC	CASSEGLAGGPGETQYF
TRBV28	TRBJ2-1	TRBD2	TGTGCCAGCAGTTTACTGGCGGGAGGCTCCTACAATGAGCAGTTCTTC	CASSLLAGGSYNEQFF